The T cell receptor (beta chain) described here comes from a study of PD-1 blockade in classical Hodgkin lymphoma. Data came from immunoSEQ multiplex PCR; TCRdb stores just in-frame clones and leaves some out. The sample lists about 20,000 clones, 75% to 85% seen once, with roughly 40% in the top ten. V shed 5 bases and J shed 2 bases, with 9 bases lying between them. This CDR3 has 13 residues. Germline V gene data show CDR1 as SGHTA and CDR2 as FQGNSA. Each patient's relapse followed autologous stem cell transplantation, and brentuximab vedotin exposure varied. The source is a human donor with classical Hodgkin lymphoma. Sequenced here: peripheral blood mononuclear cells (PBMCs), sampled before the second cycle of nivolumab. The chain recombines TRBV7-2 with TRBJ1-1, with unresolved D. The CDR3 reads CASSQRGNTEAFF. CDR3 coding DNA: TGTGCCAGCAGCCAACGGGGAAACACTGAAGCTTTCTTT. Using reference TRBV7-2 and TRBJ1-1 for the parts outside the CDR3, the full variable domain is GAGVSQSPSNKVTEKGKDVELRCDPISGHTALYWYRQSLGQGLEFLIYFQGNSAPDKSGLPSDRFSAERTGGSVSTLTIQRTQQEDSAVYLCASSQRGNTEAFFGQGTRLTVV.